A selection of T cell receptor beta chains follows, all from one sample in a study of breast tumors, draining lymph nodes, adjacent tissues. TCRdb re-derived calls from the multiplex PCR reads in MiXCR, one entry per CDR3 protein. The table shows about 200,000 distinct CDR3 sequences, with roughly 31% occurring only once. Sequencing was done on a sample of axillary lymph node tissue. The receptor source for this set is a female donor with breast cancer. Some clones in this sample may be carry-over from other donors' samples. The CDR3 runs from the conserved cysteine through the conserved F or W. A D gene is named only where the DNA matches it firmly. Clone size, where shown, is once, few, many, or a class for clones that have expanded.

abundance: many; j_gene: TRBJ2-7; d_gene: .; v_gene: TRBV18; CDR3aa: CASSPEINEQYF; CDR3nt: TGTGCCAGCTCACCGGAGATCAACGAGCAGTACTTC
abundance: many; j_gene: TRBJ2-5; d_gene: TRBD2; v_gene: TRBV5-1; CDR3aa: CASSLGGGGQETQYF; CDR3nt: TGTGCCAGCAGCTTAGGCGGGGGGGGCCAAGAGACCCAGTACTTC
abundance: many; j_gene: TRBJ2-2; d_gene: .; v_gene: TRBV4-3; CDR3aa: CASNPGVGELFF; CDR3nt: TGCGCCAGCAACCCTGGGGTCGGGGAGCTGTTTTTT
abundance: .; j_gene: TRBJ1-3; d_gene: .; v_gene: TRBV20-1; CDR3aa: CSARDPIAGTYEQYFGGAGNTIYF; CDR3nt: .
abundance: .; j_gene: TRBJ2-2; d_gene: .; v_gene: TRBV7-6; CDR3aa: CASSARTTNTGELFF; CDR3nt: TGTGCCAGCAGCGCCCGGACAACGAACACCGGGGAGCTGTTTTTT
abundance: .; j_gene: TRBJ2-1; d_gene: TRBD2; v_gene: TRBV11-2; CDR3aa: CASSFTGTSANNEQFF; CDR3nt: TGTGCCAGCAGCTTTACCGGGACTAGCGCGAACAATGAGCAGTTCTTC
abundance: many; j_gene: TRBJ2-5; d_gene: .; v_gene: TRBV2; CDR3aa: CASSEVWGETQYF; CDR3nt: TGTGCCAGCAGTGAGGTCTGGGGGGAGACCCAGTACTTC
abundance: .; j_gene: TRBJ1-4; d_gene: TRBD1; v_gene: TRBV10-3; CDR3aa: CATGTATNEKLFF; CDR3nt: TGTGCCACCGGGACAGCAACTAATGAAAAACTGTTTTTT
abundance: many; j_gene: TRBJ2-2; d_gene: .; v_gene: TRBV9; CDR3aa: CASSVKPRGTGELFF; CDR3nt: TGTGCCAGCAGCGTAAAGCCCCGGGGGACCGGGGAGCTGTTTTTT
abundance: .; j_gene: TRBJ1-1; d_gene: .; v_gene: TRBV11-2; CDR3aa: CASSLFWTEAFF; CDR3nt: TGTGCCAGCAGCTTATTCTGGACTGAAGCTTTCTTT
abundance: many; j_gene: TRBJ2-5; d_gene: .; v_gene: TRBV3-1; CDR3aa: CASTLGGTQETQYF; CDR3nt: TGTGCCAGCACCCTAGGAGGGACTCAAGAGACCCAGTACTTC
abundance: .; j_gene: TRBJ2-5; d_gene: .; v_gene: TRBV9; CDR3aa: CASSFIKASDKTQYF; CDR3nt: TGTGCCAGCAGCTTCATTAAGGCTTCGGACAAGACCCAGTACTTC
abundance: many; j_gene: TRBJ2-7; d_gene: .; v_gene: TRBV4-3; CDR3aa: CASSQDVSYEQYF; CDR3nt: TGCGCCAGCAGCCAAGACGTCAGCTACGAGCAGTACTTC
abundance: many; j_gene: TRBJ2-3; d_gene: .; v_gene: TRBV11-2; CDR3aa: CASRLLSASTDTQYF; CDR3nt: TGTGCCAGCAGGCTGCTGTCGGCTAGCACAGATACGCAGTATTTT
abundance: many; j_gene: TRBJ2-5; d_gene: TRBD2; v_gene: TRBV3-1; CDR3aa: CASSHLSGGWYF; CDR3nt: TGTGCCAGCAGCCACCTTAGCGGGGGCTGGTACTTC
abundance: few; j_gene: TRBJ1-1; d_gene: .; v_gene: TRBV20-1; CDR3aa: CSALKPPNTEAFF; CDR3nt: TGCAGTGCTCTTAAACCCCCGAACACTGAAGCTTTCTTT
abundance: .; j_gene: TRBJ1-6; d_gene: TRBD1; v_gene: TRBV19; CDR3aa: CASSIDGQGAMSNSPLHF; CDR3nt: TGTGCCAGTAGTATAGACGGTCAGGGGGCGATGTCGAATTCACCCCTCCACTTT
abundance: .; j_gene: TRBJ2-5; d_gene: .; v_gene: TRBV2; CDR3aa: CASKEDNQETQYF; CDR3nt: TGTGCCAGCAAGGAGGACAACCAAGAGACCCAGTACTTC
abundance: many; j_gene: TRBJ2-1; d_gene: .; v_gene: TRBV9; CDR3aa: CASSAVANEQFF; CDR3nt: TGTGCCAGCAGCGCCGTGGCTAATGAGCAGTTCTTC
abundance: many; j_gene: TRBJ1-5; d_gene: .; v_gene: TRBV20-1; CDR3aa: CSARGDSNQPQHF; CDR3nt: TGCAGTGCTAGAGGGGACAGCAATCAGCCCCAGCATTTT
abundance: many; j_gene: TRBJ2-2; d_gene: .; v_gene: TRBV7-2; CDR3aa: CASSPDSPGTGELFF; CDR3nt: TGTGCCAGCAGCCCGGACAGTCCGGGGACCGGGGAGCTGTTTTTT
abundance: .; j_gene: TRBJ2-5; d_gene: TRBD2; v_gene: TRBV7-2; CDR3aa: CASSPPGLAREEETQYF; CDR3nt: TGTGCCAGCAGCCCTCCGGGACTAGCGAGGGAGGAGGAGACCCAGTACTTC
abundance: many; j_gene: TRBJ2-1; d_gene: TRBD1; v_gene: TRBV2; CDR3aa: CASSIQQGAQSNEQFF; CDR3nt: TGTGCCAGCAGTATTCAACAGGGGGCGCAATCAAATGAGCAGTTCTTC
abundance: many; j_gene: TRBJ2-7; d_gene: TRBD1; v_gene: TRBV20-1; CDR3aa: CSARGDRGTYEQYF; CDR3nt: TGCAGTGCTAGGGGGGACAGGGGGACCTACGAGCAGTACTTC
abundance: .; j_gene: TRBJ2-1; d_gene: TRBD2; v_gene: TRBV7-3; CDR3aa: CTSSSTSDGHNGQFF; CDR3nt: TGTACCAGCAGCTCTACTAGCGACGGCCACAATGGGCAGTTCTTC
abundance: .; j_gene: TRBJ2-1; d_gene: TRBD2; v_gene: TRBV15; CDR3aa: CATSLGGSSYNEQFF; CDR3nt: TGTGCCACCAGCTTAGGCGGGAGCTCCTACAATGAGCAGTTCTTC
abundance: .; j_gene: TRBJ2-3; d_gene: .; v_gene: TRBV6-2/TRBV6-3; CDR3aa: CASRKTSTDTQYF; CDR3nt: TGTGCCAGCAGAAAGACTAGCACAGATACGCAGTATTTT
abundance: many; j_gene: TRBJ2-3; d_gene: .; v_gene: TRBV18; CDR3aa: CASSPVELDTQYF; CDR3nt: TGTGCCAGCTCACCGGTGGAGTTAGATACGCAGTATTTT
abundance: .; j_gene: TRBJ2-1; d_gene: TRBD2; v_gene: TRBV4-3; CDR3aa: CASGKGGNKQFF; CDR3nt: TGCGCCAGCGGAAAGGGAGGGAATAAGCAGTTCTTC
abundance: many; j_gene: TRBJ1-5; d_gene: TRBD1; v_gene: TRBV11-2; CDR3aa: CASSTSGGSNQPQHF; CDR3nt: TGTGCCAGCAGCACCTCAGGGGGGTCCAATCAGCCCCAGCATTTT
abundance: many; j_gene: TRBJ2-7; d_gene: .; v_gene: TRBV6-1; CDR3aa: CASRGQNSYEQYF; CDR3nt: TGTGCCAGCCGCGGGCAGAACTCCTACGAGCAGTACTTC
abundance: many; j_gene: TRBJ2-1; d_gene: TRBD1; v_gene: TRBV7-2; CDR3aa: CASSLGQGALNEQFF; CDR3nt: TGTGCCAGCAGCTTAGGACAGGGTGCTCTCAATGAGCAGTTCTTC
abundance: many; j_gene: TRBJ1-6; d_gene: TRBD1; v_gene: TRBV28; CDR3aa: CASRGGDRGFNSPLHF; CDR3nt: TGTGCCAGCAGGGGAGGGGACAGGGGATTTAATTCACCCCTCCACTTT
abundance: .; j_gene: TRBJ2-3; d_gene: .; v_gene: TRBV25-1; CDR3aa: CACSARRQGSTQYF; CDR3nt: .
abundance: many; j_gene: TRBJ2-3; d_gene: .; v_gene: TRBV2; CDR3aa: CASSLTDTDTQYF; CDR3nt: TGTGCCAGCAGTCTAACGGACACAGATACGCAGTATTTT
abundance: medium-sized; j_gene: TRBJ2-2; d_gene: .; v_gene: TRBV11-2; CDR3aa: CASSLTKLELFF; CDR3nt: TGTGCCAGCAGCCTAACCAAGCTGGAGCTGTTTTTT
abundance: many; j_gene: TRBJ2-3; d_gene: .; v_gene: TRBV12-3/TRBV12-4; CDR3aa: CASRVGGAVGPDTQYF; CDR3nt: TGTGCCAGCAGGGTCGGAGGTGCCGTAGGACCAGATACGCAGTATTTT
abundance: many; j_gene: TRBJ1-2; d_gene: .; v_gene: TRBV12-3/TRBV12-4; CDR3aa: CASSFPPPNLYGYTF; CDR3nt: TGTGCCAGCAGTTTTCCACCCCCCAACCTCTATGGCTACACCTTC
abundance: .; j_gene: TRBJ1-3; d_gene: .; v_gene: TRBV5-4; CDR3aa: CATGGDLSGNTIYF; CDR3nt: TGTGCAACTGGAGGGGACCTCTCTGGAAACACCATATATTTT
abundance: many; j_gene: TRBJ2-1; d_gene: TRBD2; v_gene: TRBV9; CDR3aa: CASSVGGLGLYNEQFF; CDR3nt: TGTGCCAGCAGCGTAGGGGGACTAGGCCTCTACAATGAGCAGTTCTTC
abundance: many; j_gene: TRBJ2-1; d_gene: TRBD2; v_gene: TRBV30; CDR3aa: CAWSPLLAGVEQFF; CDR3nt: TGTGCCTGGAGTCCCCTGTTAGCGGGAGTAGAGCAGTTCTTC
abundance: .; j_gene: TRBJ2-1; d_gene: TRBD1; v_gene: TRBV12-3/TRBV12-4; CDR3aa: CASGFEGAYNEQFF; CDR3nt: TGTGCCAGCGGTTTCGAGGGGGCATACAATGAGCAGTTCTTC
abundance: many; j_gene: TRBJ2-3; d_gene: TRBD1; v_gene: TRBV18; CDR3aa: CASSSDRGFGTQYF; CDR3nt: TGTGCCAGCTCGTCGGACAGGGGGTTCGGTACGCAGTATTTT
abundance: many; j_gene: TRBJ2-7; d_gene: .; v_gene: TRBV28; CDR3aa: CASSLSARAAYEQYF; CDR3nt: TGTGCCAGCAGCCTTAGCGCCAGGGCAGCCTACGAGCAGTACTTC
abundance: .; j_gene: TRBJ2-3; d_gene: TRBD2; v_gene: TRBV7-2; CDR3aa: CASSPGLAAYNEQYF; CDR3nt: TGTGCCAGCAGCCCGGGACTAGCGGCCTACAATGAGCAGTATTTT
abundance: .; j_gene: TRBJ2-7; d_gene: .; v_gene: TRBV6-1; CDR3aa: CASSVHTRYEQYF; CDR3nt: TGTGCCAGCAGTGTACACACAAGGTACGAGCAGTACTTC
abundance: .; j_gene: TRBJ1-4; d_gene: TRBD1; v_gene: TRBV2; CDR3aa: CASRGQGANEKLFF; CDR3nt: TGTGCCAGCAGAGGACAGGGGGCTAATGAAAAACTGTTTTTT
abundance: many; j_gene: TRBJ2-5; d_gene: TRBD2; v_gene: TRBV7-8; CDR3aa: CASSLGLAGGTQYF; CDR3nt: TGTGCCAGCAGCTTAGGACTAGCGGGGGGGACCCAGTACTTC
abundance: few; j_gene: TRBJ2-5; d_gene: .; v_gene: TRBV5-8; CDR3aa: CASSFDPSQETQYF; CDR3nt: TGTGCCAGCAGCTTTGATCCCTCCCAAGAGACCCAGTACTTC
abundance: .; j_gene: TRBJ1-5; d_gene: .; v_gene: TRBV20-1; CDR3aa: CSARVGDQPQHF; CDR3nt: TGCAGTGCTAGAGTGGGAGACCAGCCCCAGCATTTT
abundance: .; j_gene: TRBJ2-5; d_gene: .; v_gene: TRBV2; CDR3aa: CASSDQGYETQYF; CDR3nt: TGTGCCAGCAGTGATCAGGGCTACGAGACCCAGTACTTC
abundance: many; j_gene: TRBJ2-5; d_gene: TRBD1; v_gene: TRBV5-6; CDR3aa: CASSLSDRDQETQYF; CDR3nt: TGTGCCAGCAGCTTATCCGACAGGGACCAAGAGACCCAGTACTTC
abundance: few; j_gene: TRBJ2-3; d_gene: TRBD2; v_gene: TRBV6-4; CDR3aa: CASSATGGGAGRVGDTQYF; CDR3nt: TGTGCCAGCAGTGCCACCGGGGGAGGGGCCGGGAGGGTTGGAGATACGCAGTATTTT
abundance: .; j_gene: TRBJ2-7; d_gene: TRBD1; v_gene: TRBV27; CDR3aa: CASREGQGYYEQYF; CDR3nt: TGTGCCAGCAGGGAGGGACAGGGGTACTACGAGCAGTACTTC
abundance: many; j_gene: TRBJ2-1; d_gene: .; v_gene: TRBV6-2/TRBV6-3; CDR3aa: CASSYGSLYNEQFF; CDR3nt: TGTGCCAGCAGTTATGGGAGCTTATACAATGAGCAGTTCTTC
abundance: many; j_gene: TRBJ2-1; d_gene: .; v_gene: TRBV4-1; CDR3aa: CASSQVGYNEQFF; CDR3nt: TGCGCCAGCAGCCAAGTGGGGTACAATGAGCAGTTCTTC
abundance: .; j_gene: TRBJ2-7; d_gene: .; v_gene: TRBV28; CDR3aa: CASRPRTLTTGEQYF; CDR3nt: TGTGCCAGCAGGCCCCGGACTTTAACAACGGGAGAGCAGTACTTC